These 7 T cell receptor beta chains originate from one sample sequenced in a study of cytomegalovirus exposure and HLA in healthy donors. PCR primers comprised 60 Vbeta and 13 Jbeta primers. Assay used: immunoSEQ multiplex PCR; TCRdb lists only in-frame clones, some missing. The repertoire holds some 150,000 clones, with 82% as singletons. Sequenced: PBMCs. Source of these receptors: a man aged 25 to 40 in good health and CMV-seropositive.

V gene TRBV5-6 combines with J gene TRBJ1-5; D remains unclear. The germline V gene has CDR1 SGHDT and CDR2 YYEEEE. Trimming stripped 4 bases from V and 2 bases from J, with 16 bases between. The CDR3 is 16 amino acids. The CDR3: CASSPRPTRGNQPQHF. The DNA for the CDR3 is TGTGCCAGCAGCCCGCGTCCTACGAGGGGCAATCAGCCCCAGCATTTT. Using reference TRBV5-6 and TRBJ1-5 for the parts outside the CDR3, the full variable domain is DAGVTQSPTHLIKTRGQQVTLRCSPKSGHDTVSWYQQALGQGPQFIFQYYEEEERQRGNFPDRFSGHQFPNYSSELNVNALLLGDSALYLCASSPRPTRGNQPQHFGDGTRLSIL.

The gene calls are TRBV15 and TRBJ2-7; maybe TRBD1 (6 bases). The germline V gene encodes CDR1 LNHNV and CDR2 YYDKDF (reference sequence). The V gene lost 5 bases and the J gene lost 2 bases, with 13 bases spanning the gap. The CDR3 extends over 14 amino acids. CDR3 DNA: TGTGCCACCAGCTTTAACGACAGGCCCTACGAGCAGTACTTC. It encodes CATSFNDRPYEQYF. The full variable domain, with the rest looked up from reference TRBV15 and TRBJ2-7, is DAMVIQNPRYQVTQFGKPVTLSCSQTLNHNVMYWYQQKSSQAPKLLFHYYDKDFNNEADTPDNFQSRRPNTSFCFLDIRSPGLGDTAMYLCATSFNDRPYEQYFGPGTRLTVT.

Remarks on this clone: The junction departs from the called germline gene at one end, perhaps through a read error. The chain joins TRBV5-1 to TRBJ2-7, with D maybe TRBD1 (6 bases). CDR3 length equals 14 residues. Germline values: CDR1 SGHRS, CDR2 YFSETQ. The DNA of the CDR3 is TGCGCCAGCAGCTTGCGTGGACAGTCCTACGGGCAGTACTTC. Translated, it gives CASSLRGQSYGQYF.

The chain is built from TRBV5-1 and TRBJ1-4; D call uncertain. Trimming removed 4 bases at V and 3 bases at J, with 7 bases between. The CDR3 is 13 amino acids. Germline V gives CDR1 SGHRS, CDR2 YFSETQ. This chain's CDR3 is CASSPRANEKLFF. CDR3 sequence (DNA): TGCGCCAGCAGCCCGAGGGCTAATGAAAAACTGTTTTTT.

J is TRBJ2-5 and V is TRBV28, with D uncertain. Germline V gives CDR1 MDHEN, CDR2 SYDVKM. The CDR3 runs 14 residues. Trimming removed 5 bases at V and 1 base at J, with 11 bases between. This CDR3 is CASSQIRVQETQYF. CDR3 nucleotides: TGTGCCAGCAGTCAAATCCGGGTCCAAGAGACCCAGTACTTC.

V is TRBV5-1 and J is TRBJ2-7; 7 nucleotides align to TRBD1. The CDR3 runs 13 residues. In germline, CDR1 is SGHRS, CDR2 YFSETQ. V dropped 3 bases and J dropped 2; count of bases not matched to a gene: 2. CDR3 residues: CASSSTGAYEQYF. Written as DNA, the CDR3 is TGCGCCAGCAGCTCCACAGGGGCCTACGAGCAGTACTTC.

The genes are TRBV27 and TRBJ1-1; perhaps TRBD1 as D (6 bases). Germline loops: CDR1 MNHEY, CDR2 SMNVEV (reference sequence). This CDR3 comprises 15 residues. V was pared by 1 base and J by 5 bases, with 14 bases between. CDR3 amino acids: CASSLYSGVRTEAFF. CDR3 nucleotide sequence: TGTGCCAGCAGTTTATACTCAGGGGTTAGGACTGAAGCTTTCTTT.